This passage covers 16 T cell receptor beta chains from one sample sequenced in a study of CD8+ T cells in alopecia areata (dated by TCRdb to the late 2010s). Libraries came from the immunoSEQ multiplex PCR assay. For TCR sequencing, RNA was extracted from every sample and reverse transcribed into cDNA to serve as template. What TCRdb holds here is the immuneACCESS table cut down to in-frame rearrangements. Part of the clones is not present; checked against another copy, under half of the missing clones reflect an unresolved V gene, and the others are unexplained. This sample has around 300,000 clones in its table, and roughly 60% of those were observed once. The ten biggest clones cover around 0.84% of the sample. The label giving this sample's treatment or condition can be read as: oral pan-JAK inhibitor, 5-10 mg twice daily. The sample here was CD4+ T cells sorted from blood, taken around week 52, from a patient treated with tofacitinib. All receptors derive from a human donor with alopecia areata.

The chain is built from TRBV30 and TRBJ2-7; D gene unclear. Germline V gives CDR1 GTSNPN, CDR2 SVGIG (reference sequence). The CDR3 has 14 residues. With 0 bases removed from V and 2 bases from J, the gap between germline ends came to 11 bases. The CDR3 sequence: CAWSVSRPPYEQYF. CDR3 DNA sequence: TGTGCCTGGAGTGTTTCTCGTCCTCCCTACGAGCAGTACTTC.

This clone came up a few times. The chain is built from TRBV7-2 and TRBJ2-5, with TRBD2 matching over 7 bases. V was pared by 6 bases and J by 12 bases, with 7 bases of the junction left unmatched. Per germline, CDR1 SGHTA and CDR2 FQGNSA. The CDR3 is 11 residues long. Written as DNA, the CDR3 is TGTGCCAGCAGTCTTGGAGCGGGGAAGTACTTC. This encodes CASSLGAGKYF. Based on the CDR3 plus reference TRBV7-2 and TRBJ2-5, the full variable domain is GAGVSQSPSNKVTEKGKDVELRCDPISGHTALYWYRQSLGQGLEFLIYFQGNSAPDKSGLPSDRFSAERTGGSVSTLTIQRTQQEDSAVYLCASSLGAGKYFGPGTRLLVL.

This chain connects TRBV29-1 to TRBJ2-2, with unresolved D. This CDR3 region has 12 residues. The V and J ends lost 7 bases and 5 bases respectively, with 11 bases between them. CDR1 is SQVTM, CDR2 ANQGSEA, per germline. The CDR3 region has the DNA TGCAGCGCCGGTATTATGACCGGGGAGCTGTTTTTT. This encodes CSAGIMTGELFF.

The V and J genes are TRBV29-1 and TRBJ1-1; 8 nucleotides line up with TRBD1. The CDR3 consists of 13 residues. The V and J ends lost 8 bases and 4 bases, in that order; junction bases with no gene match: 9. Germline CDR1 SQVTM, CDR2 ANQGSEA. The CDR3 here is CSHKTGVTTEAFF. CDR3 nucleotide sequence: TGCAGCCATAAGACAGGGGTTACCACTGAAGCTTTCTTT.

V gene TRBV30 combines with J gene TRBJ1-6; 8 bases fit TRBD1. V gave up 7 bases and J gave up 8 bases; unmatched junction bases: 4. Germline-derived CDR1 and CDR2 are GTSNPN and SVGIG (reference sequence). This CDR3 is 12 amino acids long. The CDR3 sequence is CAFSGGDSPLHF. CDR3 DNA sequence: TGTGCCTTTTCAGGGGGCGATTCACCCCTCCACTTT.

This clone showed up just a few times. The chain is built from TRBV19 and TRBJ1-1; possibly TRBD1 for D (6 bases). The CDR3 runs to 14 residues. With 4 bases removed from V and 7 bases from J, the gap between germline ends came to 16 bases. Looked up from germline, CDR1 is LNHDA and CDR2 is SQIVND (reference sequence). Here the CDR3 DNA reads TGTGCCAGTAGTAGAATACAGGGTCCCAATGAAGCTTTCTTT. Protein product: CASSRIQGPNEAFF.

This clone was seen only once. The chain uses TRBV15 and TRBJ1-5; D unclear. Germline loops: CDR1 LNHNV, CDR2 YYDKDF (reference sequence). Trimming removed 2 bases from V and 5 bases from J, with 16 bases in between. This CDR3 region has 16 residues. Here the CDR3 DNA reads TGTGCCACCAGCAGAATTGTTGGACTCGGCGATCAGCCCCAGCATTTT. Protein: CATSRIVGLGDQPQHF.

This clone appeared once. The rearrangement links TRBV5-6 to TRBJ1-5, with 11 positions matching TRBD1. The CDR3 consists of 14 residues. Germline loops: CDR1 SGHDT, CDR2 YYEEEE. After removal of 4 bases from V and 4 bases from J, the junction contained 1 base not matched to a gene. CDR3: CASSGQGANQPQHF. CDR3 sequence (DNA): TGTGCCAGCAGCGGACAGGGGGCGAATCAGCCCCAGCATTTT.

This clone was observed a handful of times. The chain employs TRBV6-5 and TRBJ2-4, with TRBD1 matching over 7 bases. The CDR3 extends over 14 amino acids. In germline, CDR1 is MNHEY, CDR2 SVGAGI. The V and J ends lost 7 bases and 2 bases, in that order; junction bases with no gene match: 5. CDR3 in DNA: TGTGCCAGCAAACAGGGGACCTCCAAAAACATTCAGTACTTC. This codes for CASKQGTSKNIQYF.

V and J are TRBV7-9 and TRBJ1-1; D is undetermined. From germline, CDR1 is SEHNR and CDR2 FQNEAQ (reference sequence). CDR3 length: 13 amino acids. The V gene lost 3 bases and the J gene lost 1 base, with 6 bases spanning the gap. The DNA for the CDR3 is TGTGCCAGCAGCTTCAAGTCGAACACTGAAGCTTTCTTT. It specifies CASSFKSNTEAFF.

The chain joins TRBV5-1 to TRBJ1-2; 9 bases fit TRBD1. The CDR3 length is 14 residues. V was pared by 1 base and J by 7 bases, with 5 bases of the junction left unmatched. Germline loops: CDR1 SGHRS, CDR2 YFSETQ. The CDR3 DNA follows: TGCGCCAGCAGCTTGTCCGGGACAGGGCGTGGCTACACCTTC. This gives the protein CASSLSGTGRGYTF.

CDR3 sequence (DNA): TGCGCCAGCAGCTTGGGGAATGAAGCTTTCTTT. It encodes CASSLGNEAFF. The V call is TRBV5-1, the J call TRBJ1-1, with unresolved D. Trimming removed 0 bases at V and 7 bases at J, with 4 bases between. The CDR3 length is 11 residues. Germline-derived CDR1 and CDR2 are SGHRS and YFSETQ. The entire variable domain, with the rest obtained from reference TRBV5-1 and TRBJ1-1, is as follows: KAGVTQTPRYLIKTRGQQVTLSCSPISGHRSVSWYQQTPGQGLQFLFEYFSETQRNKGNFPGRFSGRQFSNSRSEMNVSTLELGDSALYLCASSLGNEAFFGQGTRLTVV.

This clone was seen more than once but under ten times. This chain uses TRBV7-9 with TRBJ2-6; 7 bases align to TRBD2. The ends lost 1 base at V and 2 bases at J; junction bases unmatched: 2. This CDR3 is 16 amino acids long. Germline V gene data show CDR1 as SEHNR and CDR2 as FQNEAQ (reference sequence). The CDR3 loop is CASSLDGRAGANVLTF. The CDR3 DNA is TGTGCCAGCAGCTTAGATGGGAGGGCTGGGGCCAACGTCCTGACTTTC.

The chain links TRBV14 to TRBJ1-5; D uncertain. The V gene lost 1 base and the J gene lost 6 bases, with 7 bases spanning the gap. The CDR3 length is 13 residues. Germline CDR1 and CDR2: SGHDN and FVKESK. CDR3 loop: CASSQGLSQPQHF. The CDR3 DNA reads TGTGCCAGCAGCCAAGGGTTGAGTCAGCCCCAGCATTTT. Full variable domain (missing parts from reference TRBV14 and TRBJ1-5): EAGVTQFPSHSVIEKGQTVTLRCDPISGHDNLYWYRRVMGKEIKFLLHFVKESKQDESGMPNNRFLAERTGGTYSTLKVQPAELEDSGVYFCASSQGLSQPQHFGDGTRLSIL.

The table lists this clone with a few counts. The chain has TRBV7-9 and TRBJ1-6; D is unresolved. V shed 2 bases and J shed 8 bases, with 4 bases lying between them. The CDR3 runs 12 residues. The germline CDR1 and CDR2 sequences are SEHNR and FQNEAQ (reference sequence). CDR3 nucleotides: TGTGCCAGCAGCTTAATAGATTCACCCCTCCACTTT. Translating gives CASSLIDSPLHF.

The V gene is TRBV2, the J gene TRBJ2-5, with a tentative D call TRBD2 (6 bases). Deletions cut 7 bases from V and 5 bases from J, with 8 bases between. CDR3 size: 11 residues. Germline V gene data show CDR1 as SNHLY and CDR2 as FYNNEI. CDR3 sequence: CASTGVETQYF. The CDR3 DNA is TGTGCCAGCACGGGGGTCGAGACCCAGTACTTC.